This TCR beta chain emerged from a study of molecular identifiers for immune sequencing clone quantification (dated by TCRdb to between 2017 and 2018). Study-wide context: For a replicate experiment, RNA from around 20,000 or 99,000 naive CD8 T cells was divided into five aliquots, and four of the five aliquots were sequenced. This methods study benchmarked molecular-identifier clustering-based TCR repertoire sequencing (MIDCIRS) and TCR RNA copy counting, using CD8 T cells to do so. General findings and caveats noted by the study authors: Highly expanded clone sizes could be underestimated if identical TCR molecules share a barcode. In CMV-specific effector cells, over 99% of molecules were held by clones above 20 RNA copies, whereas under 1% of molecules were held by such clones in naive cells. When barcode sub-clustering was omitted, TCR diversity was inflated by chimeric consensus sequences, with chimeras reaching as high as 47%. A single cell's worth of spiked-in Jurkat TCR RNA was reported detectable even among 750,000 to 1,000,000 naive CD8 T cells. Modeling gave about 3 recovered TCR RNA copies per cell versus about ten by digital PCR, implying roughly 29% capture efficiency. Spiked-in Jurkat TCR RNA (approximately 10 copies' worth), which is not part of the donor repertoire, was contained in the naive libraries.

Libraries of naive CD8 T cells were built from approximately 20,000 to 1,000,000 sorted cells, with 10%, 30% or 50% of the purified RNA used. On a BD FACSAria II, naive CD8 T cells were FACS-sorted as CD8+CD4-CCR7+CD45RA+ and collected into RLT Plus buffer. Around 11 TCR copies' worth of Jurkat RNA were spiked into 20,000-1,000,000 naive CD8 T cell samples to test detection sensitivity. Enrichment of CD8 T cells was done with RosetteSep CD8+ T Cell Enrichment Cocktail plus Ficoll-Paque, and ACK red cell lysis came afterward. The library was prepared using PCR. For sequencing, a NextSeq 500 was employed. Bulk TCR libraries were made following a previously described method, with the TCR primers given in Table S5. Total RNA was purified with the Qiagen AllPrep DNA/RNA kit. Before analysis, reads from multiple sequencing runs of the same library were pooled. The authors' analysis ran thus. Reads were retained only if the reads had an exact TCR constant sequence, and the retained reads were trimmed to 150 nt and grouped according to their 12-nt molecular barcodes. Reads in each barcode group were sub-clustered using a 15% Levenshtein threshold, and a quality-weighted consensus sequence was built for each RNA molecule. Non-functional sequences were discarded, and so were lower-count sequences lying one edit away from another sequence. Based on fitting two negative binomial distributions, any barcode sub-cluster with under 20% of the maximum read count was discarded. In-frame beta chains were kept once TCRdb had trimmed the public reads at Q25 with fastp and called clones with MiXCR. For every CDR3 protein sequence, its rows merge into one entry that carries the most common genes and DNA. TCRdb assigned the V and J calls; the authors' analysis was not used. For this sample there are about 97,000 distinct CDR3 sequences; less than 25% appear just once. The biggest ten clones account for about 0.94% of the sample.

V loses 3 bases of germline sequence and J loses 3 bases, and the interval between the two ends is 8 bases. Reading the germline V gene (reference sequence) gives CDR1 DFQATT and CDR2 SNEGSKA. Its CDR3 holds 12 amino acids, cysteine through phenylalanine. Here the CDR3 DNA is all that survives: 36 bases in frame from base 1. This clonotype was picked up a small number of times. Its antigen is currently not known. Base qualities were left out, and no much larger clone turns up one base away. This sequence originates from a human donor in good health. Some libraries in this study had Jurkat cell RNA spiked in. Source material: naive CD8+ T cells from blood, with Jurkat cell RNA spiked in. The intended sense of this specimen's cell subset or site label: FACS-sorted CD8+CD4-CCR7+CD45RA+ naive T cells. Here the chain combines TRBV20-1 and TRBJ1-2; no D gene is confidently identified. CDR3 protein: CSASRQDYGYTF. The sequenced DNA is TGCAGTGCTAGCAGGCAGGACTATGGCTACACCTTC.